The 15 T cell receptor beta chains presented below share a single source sample, sequenced in a study of T cells expressing NK-cell markers. TCRdb reanalyzed the 5' RACE reads, giving one entry per CDR3 protein sequence and no DNA. The ten top clones account for around 0.42%, within a sample of some 280,000 distinct CDR3 sequences. Material: blood T cells: a sorted CD56 or NKG2C T cell subset, CD4+ or CD8+ T cells, or bulk PBMC T cells (not recorded which). These receptors came from a man between 18 and 29 years old in good health.

V gene TRBV20-1 combines with J gene TRBJ2-7; TCRdb outputs TRBD1, but without DNA this stays unchecked. This CDR3 has 13 amino acids. Germline V gene data show CDR1 as DFQATT and CDR2 as SNEGSKA (reference sequence). CDR3 sequence: CSYTDAGGYEQYF.

The chain recombines TRBV10-3 with TRBJ2-1; with no DNA, the TCRdb D assignment of TRBD2 cannot be verified. Germline CDR1 ENHRY, CDR2 SYGVKD. The CDR3 runs to 16 residues. The CDR3 region is CAISDLAGAPYNEQFF.

J is TRBJ1-2 and V is TRBV29-1; TCRdb names TRBD1, which stays unverified in the absence of DNA. Germline CDR1 is SQVTM and CDR2 is ANQGSEA. The CDR3 has 13 residues. The CDR3 spells CSVGMTGDYGYTF.

The J gene is TRBJ1-5, the V gene TRBV27. Germline-derived CDR1 and CDR2 are MNHEY and SMNVEV (reference sequence). The CDR3 is 13 amino acids. CDR3 sequence: CASRTDSNQPQHF.

The chain recombines TRBV12-3 or TRBV12-4 with TRBJ2-2; with no DNA, the TCRdb D assignment of TRBD1 cannot be verified. The CDR3 has 15 amino acids. The CDR3 spells CASSPDRGRPGELFF.

This rearrangement joins TRBV5-1 to TRBJ2-7; TCRdb returns TRBD2, unconfirmable since there is no DNA. The CDR3 extends over 18 amino acids. Germline V gives CDR1 SGHRS, CDR2 YFSETQ. CDR3 region: CASSRGGVVAGAAYEQYF.

The chain combines TRBV20-1 with TRBJ2-2; TCRdb indicates TRBD2, and absent DNA this call remains unverified. The CDR3 loop spans 16 amino acids. Germline V gene sequence: CDR1 DFQATT, CDR2 SNEGSKA (reference sequence). The CDR3 loop is CSADTRAGGPTGELFF.

V usage is TRBV5-1 and J usage is TRBJ2-1; the TRBD2 assignment by TCRdb is unverifiable without DNA. The germline V gene encodes CDR1 SGHRS and CDR2 YFSETQ. CDR3 length: 14 amino acids. The CDR3 loop is CASSSAGGHNEQFF.

The chain uses TRBV6-5 and TRBJ2-3. CDR1 is MNHEY, CDR2 SVGAGI, per germline. The CDR3 sequence is 15 residues long. The CDR3 protein is CASSYRLGTGDTQYF.

V is TRBV25-1 and J is TRBJ2-7; the D call from TCRdb, TRBD2, cannot be confirmed without DNA. This CDR3 contains 14 residues. Per germline, CDR1 MGHDK and CDR2 SYGVNS. The CDR3 sequence is CASGSAGVFNEQYF.

J is TRBJ1-3 and V is TRBV7-6; the TRBD1 assignment by TCRdb is unverifiable without DNA. Germline V gene data show CDR1 as SGHVS and CDR2 as FNYEAQ. There are 16 residues in the CDR3. The CDR3 spells CASSSRDVLSGNTIYF.

The genes are TRBV6-5 and TRBJ2-7. Germline loops: CDR1 MNHEY, CDR2 SVGAGI. The CDR3 extends over 16 amino acids. This CDR3 reads CASSYSIAPLAYEQYF.

This chain joins TRBV18 and TRBJ1-1; the D call of TRBD1 rests on TCRdb alone, since no DNA is present to check it. CDR1 is KGHSH and CDR2 is LQKENI in the germline V gene. The CDR3 contains 13 residues. The CDR3: CASSPGPGTEAFF.

The chain couples TRBV7-9 to TRBJ2-7. The CDR3 has 15 amino acids. Per germline, CDR1 SEHNR and CDR2 FQNEAQ (reference sequence). This CDR3 reads CASSFGGSRSYEQYF.

The CDR3 reads CASTLTRMETQYF. The V call is TRBV7-2, the J call TRBJ2-5; TCRdb's D call of TRBD2 is untestable without DNA. The CDR3 length is 13 residues. Germline-derived CDR1 and CDR2 are SGHTA and FQGNSA.